Listed below are T cell receptor beta chains from one sample, sequenced in a study of cytomegalovirus exposure and HLA in healthy donors. Only in-frame clones appear in the TCRdb table, and some are missing; sequencing was by immunoSEQ multiplex PCR. Of about 190,000 clones in the sample, 60% to 85% were seen once. Material: PBMCs. Receptor source: a woman aged 18-29 years in good health and CMV-seronegative. The conserved cysteine and the conserved F or W are not part of the CDR3 here. A D gene is named only where the DNA matches it firmly.

V,D,CDR3
TRBV7-9,TRBD2,ASSLSGIEQF
TRBV7-3,-,ASSAEVREDYYNEQF
TRBV7-9,-,ASSLAVTSAGSSYNEQF
TRBV9,-,ASSPSHYITEAF
TRBV10-3,-,AISAQVAPNQPQH
TRBV6-1,TRBD2,ARNRGGRTIYEQY
TRBV21-1,-,ASSREGQDSNSYEQY
TRBV27,-,ASSFRGGNTEAF
TRBV18,-,ASSPLGAGGITGELF
TRBV15,TRBD2,ATSRVPSGGRNEQF
TRBV10-3,-,AIRQGAGTEAF
TRBV5-6,-,ASSPGQSHEAF
TRBV9,TRBD1,ASSVDGDSGYT
TRBV28,-,ASSLSSDNYGYT
TRBV27,-,ASSPGLFYEQY
TRBV19,TRBD1,ASSSTGFNQPQH
TRBV7-2,TRBD2,ASSALAGATYEQY
TRBV19,TRBD1,ASNPSETGVVGTEAF
TRBV6-5,TRBD1,ASSSGQGTYEQY
TRBV30,TRBD2,AWSLGLAGAADTQY
TRBV28,TRBD1,ASSPGTGWREKLF
TRBV28,TRBD1,ASSLRQGYQPQH
TRBV30,TRBD2,AWSVSGRNEQF
TRBV10-2,-,ASSESSLGRGGTEAF
TRBV6-5,-,ASRGQRNTEAF
TRBV7-8,TRBD1,ASSLRPGTVYEQY
TRBV7-8,-,ANGRSLTGELF
TRBV7-8,TRBD1,ASSLGDRILPGNQPQH